This is a list of T cell receptor beta chains from one sample in a study of shared clonotypes between healthy human individuals. Produced via immunoSEQ multiplex PCR; TCRdb's table is partial and in-frame only. The sample lists roughly 570,000 clones; nearly 98% were seen once. The sample comprised naive CD8+ T cells sorted from blood. Every receptor here comes from a young man in good health. The CDR3 runs from the conserved cysteine through the conserved F or W. The D gene is left open where the match is weak. Rows give clone size only sometimes, using once, few, many, or a class for an expanded clone.

clone size	D gene	V gene	J gene	CDR3 DNA	CDR3 protein
-	TRBD1	TRBV27	TRBJ2-7	TGTGCCAGCACGGGACAGGGTTCCTACGAGCAGTACTTC	CASTGQGSYEQYF
-	-	TRBV9	TRBJ1-2	TGTGCCAGCAACAGTGGACTTGGCTACACCTTC	CASNSGLGYTF
-	TRBD1	TRBV27	TRBJ1-1	TGTGCCAGCGCAGATAGACAGGGCCACACTGAAGCTTTCTTT	CASADRQGHTEAFF
once	-	TRBV5-8	TRBJ1-2	TGTGCCAGCAGCCCCCTCGAGGGGACCTCCGTCCACTATGGCTACACCTTC	CASSPLEGTSVHYGYTF
-	TRBD2	TRBV6-5	TRBJ2-1	TGTGCCAGCAGTTACATGCAGGCGGGAGGCAATGAGCAGTTCTTC	CASSYMQAGGNEQFF
-	TRBD2	TRBV2	TRBJ2-7	TGTGCCAGCAGAGGAGCGGGAGGGATGTACGAGCAGTACTTC	CASRGAGGMYEQYF
-	TRBD2	TRBV5-4	TRBJ2-1	TGTGCCAGCAGCTTTGGCCTAGCGGGAGTTATGCGCGGTGAGCAGTTCTTC	CASSFGLAGVMRGEQFF
-	-	TRBV9	TRBJ2-2	TGTGCCAGCAGCGTAGAGGGCAGCCTGAACACCGGGGAGCTGTTTTTT	CASSVEGSLNTGELFF
-	-	TRBV4-3	TRBJ1-2	TGCGCCAGCAGCCAAGATCTGTTTTATGGCTACACCTTC	CASSQDLFYGYTF
-	-	TRBV10-2	TRBJ2-1	TGCGCCAGCAGTGAGTCGACAGGATACTACAATGAGCAGTTCTTC	CASSESTGYYNEQFF
once	-	TRBV6-5	TRBJ2-7	TGTGCCAGCAGTTCCCCCCCGCGCGAGCAGTACTTC	CASSSPPREQYF
-	TRBD2	TRBV7-9	TRBJ2-7	TGTGCCAGCAGCTTAGTTGTCTCGGGAGGGCCCCACGAGCAGTACTTC	CASSLVVSGGPHEQYF
-	-	TRBV28	TRBJ1-5	TGTGCCAGCAGTTTTTTCGAAGACAATCAGCCCCAGCATTTT	CASSFFEDNQPQHF
-	TRBD1	TRBV18	TRBJ1-5	TGTGCCAGCAACAGGGGCGAGGGCAATCAGCCCCAGCATTTT	CASNRGEGNQPQHF
-	-	TRBV7-8	TRBJ1-5	TGTGCCAGCAGCTTACGGGGAAGTCAGCCCCAGCATTTT	CASSLRGSQPQHF
-	-	TRBV6-1	TRBJ1-1	TGTGCCAGCAAATTGGGCCCGGACAGTCTCACTGAAGCTTTCTTT	CASKLGPDSLTEAFF
-	-	TRBV11-2	TRBJ2-7	TGTGCCAGCAGCTTAGAGGGCAGTTACTCCTACGAGCAGTACTTC	CASSLEGSYSYEQYF
-	TRBD1	TRBV6-5	TRBJ1-2	TGTGCCAGCAGACCAGACAGGGGAGCCGACTACACCTTC	CASRPDRGADYTF
-	-	TRBV15	TRBJ2-5	TGTGCCACCAGCAGAGTCGAGCGGCAAGAGACCCAGTACTTC	CATSRVERQETQYF
-	TRBD2	TRBV7-8	TRBJ2-7	TGTGCCAGCAGTAGCGGGGCTAGCTCCTACGAGCAGTACTTC	CASSSGASSYEQYF
-	TRBD2	TRBV19	TRBJ2-7	TGTGCCAGTAGTGAAGGGGAGGGGCCATACGAGCAGTACTTC	CASSEGEGPYEQYF
-	-	TRBV7-9	TRBJ2-2	TGTGCCAGCAGGAGGCTCGGACAGTCCGGTTCCGGGGAGCTGTTTTTT	CASRRLGQSGSGELFF
-	TRBD2	TRBV6-6	TRBJ2-1	TGTGCCAGCATGCCGGACGGGACTAGTGGCAATGAGCAGTTCTTC	CASMPDGTSGNEQFF
-	-	TRBV15	TRBJ1-1	TGTGCCACATCCCTGGGGTCCACTGAAGCTTTCTTT	CATSLGSTEAFF
-	-	TRBV11-2	TRBJ1-1	TGTGCCAGCAGCACAGGCCTGGTGACGAGTGAAGCTTTCTTT	CASSTGLVTSEAFF
-	-	TRBV9	TRBJ2-2	TGTGCCAGCAGCTCAAGTTGGACCGGGGAGCTGTTTTTT	CASSSSWTGELFF
-	-	TRBV6-1	TRBJ1-2	TGTGCCAGCAGTGAAGCGACGGTGTATGGCTACACCTTC	CASSEATVYGYTF
-	-	TRBV7-9	TRBJ1-1	TGTGCCAGCAGCTCCAGGACAGACCTTTCATCTGAAGCTTTCTTT	CASSSRTDLSSEAFF
-	-	TRBV4-2	TRBJ2-7	TGTGCCAGCAGCCAAGAGAGAGCATTCCGGGACGCTGGCTACGAGCAGTACTTC	CASSQERAFRDAGYEQYF
-	-	TRBV15	TRBJ2-2	TGTGCCACCAGCGGGGCCGGGACAGCGATTAGCGGGATGAACACCGGGGAGCTGTTTTTT	CATSGAGTAISGMNTGELFF
-	-	TRBV27	TRBJ2-7	TGTGCCAGCAGTTTAGGGGCTTTCGACGAGCAGTACTTC	CASSLGAFDEQYF
-	-	TRBV5-6	TRBJ1-4	TGTGCCAGCATCTATTCAGCAACTAATGAAAAACTGTTTTTT	CASIYSATNEKLFF
-	-	TRBV13	TRBJ2-7	TGTGCCAGCAGCTTAGGAGGGTACGAGCAGTACTTC	CASSLGGYEQYF
-	TRBD1	TRBV27	TRBJ2-5	TGTGCCAGCAGTAGGGGGCATGACGGAGAGACCCAGTACTTC	CASSRGHDGETQYF
-	TRBD2	TRBV10-3	TRBJ2-5	TGTGCCATCAGTGAGGGGACTAGCGGAGGAGAGACCCAGTACTTC	CAISEGTSGGETQYF
once	-	TRBV21-1	TRBJ2-7	TGTGCCAGCATATCCGGGGAGCAGTACTTC	CASISGEQYF
-	-	TRBV2	TRBJ2-1	TGTGCCAGCAGTGAAGCCCAAGGGGGCGGGACTACCCCGTCGGCCTACAATGAGCAGTTCTTC	CASSEAQGGGTTPSAYNEQFF
once	-	TRBV2	TRBJ1-2	TGTGCCAGCAGAGCTAACCGGGACTCGGTCGGCTACACCTTC	CASRANRDSVGYTF
-	TRBD1	TRBV7-8	TRBJ2-2	TGTGCCAGCAGCTCCTCGGACAGGGGTTCTGGGGAGCTGTTTTTT	CASSSSDRGSGELFF
-	-	TRBV10-3	TRBJ1-2	TGTGCCATCTGGGACTATGGCTACACCTTC	CAIWDYGYTF
-	TRBD1	TRBV6-1	TRBJ2-7	TGTGCCAGCAGTGTCGGGACAGTTTACTACGAGCAGTACTTC	CASSVGTVYYEQYF
-	TRBD2	TRBV5-4	TRBJ2-7	TGTGCCAGCAGCTTGGGAACGACTAGCGGGAGGGACGAGCAGTACTTC	CASSLGTTSGRDEQYF
once	-	TRBV9	TRBJ2-1	TGTGCCAGCAGCGCCCGGGACCCGGTCAGGGAGCAGTTCTTC	CASSARDPVREQFF
-	TRBD2	TRBV5-6	TRBJ2-1	TGTGCCAGCAGCTCCGGGACTAGCGGGCCGGGCGGTGAGCAGTTCTTC	CASSSGTSGPGGEQFF
-	-	TRBV9	TRBJ2-1	TGTGCCAGCAGCGCACAGGGCGAGCAGTTCTTC	CASSAQGEQFF
-	-	TRBV11-2	TRBJ2-7	TGTGCCAGCAGCTTAGGAGCCGGAGTAGCCTACGAGCAGTACTTC	CASSLGAGVAYEQYF
-	TRBD1	TRBV25-1	TRBJ2-7	TGTGCCAGCAGTGACCAGAAACAGGGGAACTACGAGCAGTACTTC	CASSDQKQGNYEQYF
-	-	TRBV11-2	TRBJ2-3	TGTGCCAGCAGCTCCCGGACAGCTAGCACAGATACGCAGTATTTT	CASSSRTASTDTQYF